The 6 T cell receptor beta chains reported below all come from one sample, sequenced in a study of cytomegalovirus exposure and HLA in healthy donors. Assay used: immunoSEQ multiplex PCR; TCRdb lists only in-frame clones, some missing. The top ten hold more than 15% of the sample, which has 150,000 to 200,000 clones, 85% seen once. The source material was PBMCs. The receptors were gathered from a man aged 18-30 years in good health and CMV-seropositive.

J is TRBJ2-1 and V is TRBV11-3; TRBD2 matches at 8 bases. The V and J ends lost 2 bases and 0 bases, in that order; junction bases with no gene match: 3. The germline V gene encodes CDR1 SGHNT and CDR2 YENEEA. This CDR3 contains 16 residues. The CDR3 spells CASSLTSGSSYNEQFF. DNA of the CDR3: TGTGCCAGCAGCTTAACTAGCGGAAGCTCCTACAATGAGCAGTTCTTC. The variable domain in full, completed from reference TRBV11-3 and TRBJ2-1, reads EAGVVQSPRYKIIEKKQPVAFWCNPISGHNTLYWYLQNLGQGPELLIRYENEEAVDDSQLPKDRFSAERLKGVDSTLKIQPAELGDSAVYLCASSLTSGSSYNEQFFGPGTRLTVL.

CDR3 sequence: CASSSGTSGRANTQYF. In nucleotides, the CDR3 is TGCGCCAGCAGCTCCGGGACTAGCGGGAGGGCAAATACGCAGTATTTT. The chain employs TRBV5-1 and TRBJ2-3; 16 bases match TRBD2. V shed 3 bases and J 7 bases; nucleotides not matched to a gene: 5. CDR1 and CDR2 from the germline V gene are SGHRS and YFSETQ. The CDR3 consists of 16 residues.

The table lists this clone with a few counts. The rearrangement joins TRBV6-5 to TRBJ1-4; a possible D gene is TRBD1 (5 bases). The V gene lost 1 base and the J gene lost 7 bases, with 7 bases spanning the gap. Germline V lookup: CDR1 MNHEY, CDR2 SVGAGI. The CDR3 is made up of 13 amino acids. CDR3 bases: TGTGCCAGCAGTTACTTCGGGGGTGAAAAACTGTTTTTT. It yields the protein CASSYFGGEKLFF.

The chain couples TRBV5-1 to TRBJ1-2, with 12 positions matching TRBD1. This CDR3 comprises 15 residues. CDR1 is SGHRS, CDR2 YFSETQ, per germline. The trim removed 5 bases at V and 8 bases at J, leaving 10 bases unmatched. The CDR3 coding sequence is TGCGCCAGCAGGGACCTACGGGACAGGGGGCAAGGCTACACCTTC. This codes for CASRDLRDRGQGYTF.

In nucleotides, the CDR3 is TGTGCCAGCACCCCACAGCTGGAGGGAAGAGATACGCAGTATTTT. Its protein is CASTPQLEGRDTQYF. The chain combines TRBV2 with TRBJ2-3; the D gene is possibly TRBD2 (6 bases). CDR3 length: 15 amino acids. V was cut by 7 bases and J by 5 bases, with 19 bases left in between. CDR1 SNHLY and CDR2 FYNNEI come from the germline V gene.

This chain joins TRBV10-3 and TRBJ2-5; the match to TRBD1 covers 7 bases. The CDR3 has 14 residues. The V and J ends lost 3 bases and 4 bases, in that order; junction bases with no gene match: 5. Germline V gene lookup returns CDR1 ENHRY and CDR2 SYGVKD. In nucleotides, the CDR3 is TGTGCCATCAGTGATGGTGACAGGGCAGAGACCCAGTACTTC. The encoded protein is CAISDGDRAETQYF.